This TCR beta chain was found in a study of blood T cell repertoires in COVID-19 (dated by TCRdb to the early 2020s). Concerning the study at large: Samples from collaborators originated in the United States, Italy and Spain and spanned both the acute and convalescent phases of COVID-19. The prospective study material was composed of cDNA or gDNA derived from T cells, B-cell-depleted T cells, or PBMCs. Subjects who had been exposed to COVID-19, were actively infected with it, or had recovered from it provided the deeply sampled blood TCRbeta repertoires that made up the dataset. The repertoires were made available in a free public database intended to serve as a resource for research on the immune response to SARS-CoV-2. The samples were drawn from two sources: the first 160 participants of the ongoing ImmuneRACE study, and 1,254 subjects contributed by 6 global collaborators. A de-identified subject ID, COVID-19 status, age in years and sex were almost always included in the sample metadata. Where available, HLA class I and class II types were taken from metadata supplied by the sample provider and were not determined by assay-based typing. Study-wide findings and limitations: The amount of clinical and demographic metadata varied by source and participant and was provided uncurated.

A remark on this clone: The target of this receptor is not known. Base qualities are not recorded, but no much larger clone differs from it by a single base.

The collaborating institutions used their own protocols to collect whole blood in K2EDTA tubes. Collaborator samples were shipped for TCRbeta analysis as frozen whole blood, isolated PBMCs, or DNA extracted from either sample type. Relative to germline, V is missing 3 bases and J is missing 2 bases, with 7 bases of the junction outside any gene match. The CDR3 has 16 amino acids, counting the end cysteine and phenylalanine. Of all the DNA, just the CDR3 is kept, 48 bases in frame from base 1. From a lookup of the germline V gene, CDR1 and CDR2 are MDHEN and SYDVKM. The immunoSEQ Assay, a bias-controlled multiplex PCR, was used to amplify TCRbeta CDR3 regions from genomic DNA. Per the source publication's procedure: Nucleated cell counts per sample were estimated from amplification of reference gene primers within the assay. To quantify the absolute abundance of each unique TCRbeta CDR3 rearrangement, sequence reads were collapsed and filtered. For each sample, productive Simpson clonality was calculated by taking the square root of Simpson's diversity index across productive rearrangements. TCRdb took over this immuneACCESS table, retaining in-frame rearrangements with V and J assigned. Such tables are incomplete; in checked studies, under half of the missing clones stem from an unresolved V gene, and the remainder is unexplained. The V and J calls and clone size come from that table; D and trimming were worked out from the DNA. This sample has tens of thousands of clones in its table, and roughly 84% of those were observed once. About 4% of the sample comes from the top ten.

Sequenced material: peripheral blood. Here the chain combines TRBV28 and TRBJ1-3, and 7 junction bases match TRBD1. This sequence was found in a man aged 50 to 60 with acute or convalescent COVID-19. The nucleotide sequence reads TGTGCCAGCAGTTTGGGGGACAGCGGGCCTGGAAACACCATATATTTT. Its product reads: CASSLGDSGPGNTIYF.